The 22 T cell receptor beta chains below all came from one sample that was sequenced in a study of shared clonotypes between healthy human individuals. Data came from immunoSEQ multiplex PCR; TCRdb stores just in-frame clones and leaves some out. The sample contains roughly 700,000 clones, around 91% of which appear only once. Sequencing was done on a sample of memory CD8+ T cells from PBMCs. As for subset: CD45RO+ cells pooled with CCR7-negative TemRA cells. These receptors came from a man younger than 35 in good health. Some clones in this sample may be carry-over from other donors' samples.

The chain uses TRBV10-3 and TRBJ2-1; no firm D call. CDR3 size: 11 residues. Trimming took 10 bases from V and 6 from J, leaving 10 bases between them. CDR1 is ENHRY, CDR2 SYGVKD, per germline. This CDR3 reads CATYNLNEQFF. In DNA form, the CDR3 reads TGTGCCACCTATAACCTCAATGAGCAGTTCTTC.

The chain combines TRBV28 with TRBJ2-7; no clear D. Trimming took off 7 bases at V and 4 bases at J, with 14 bases between the two ends. CDR1 is MDHEN and CDR2 is SYDVKM in the germline V gene. The CDR3 contains 13 residues. This CDR3 reads CASTTRRAYEQYF. DNA of the CDR3: TGTGCCAGCACTACAAGGCGAGCTTACGAGCAGTACTTC.

The genes are TRBV28 and TRBJ1-2; D gene uncertain. The CDR3 is 15 amino acids. V dropped 2 bases and J dropped 5 bases, with 15 bases sitting between them. Germline-derived CDR1 and CDR2 are MDHEN and SYDVKM. CDR3 nucleotide sequence: TGTGCCAGCAGTTTAGGGTTGGGTTCAGTGTATGGCTACACCTTC. Encoded protein: CASSLGLGSVYGYTF.

The chain uses TRBV10-1 and TRBJ2-1; TRBD1 might be the D (6 bases). The CDR3 has 14 amino acids. The V gene lost 0 bases and the J gene lost 3 bases, with 6 bases spanning the gap. Germline V gene lookup returns CDR1 WNHNN and CDR2 SYGVQD (reference sequence). The CDR3: CASSESDSYNEQFF. The DNA of the CDR3 is TGCGCCAGCAGTGAGTCGGACAGCTACAATGAGCAGTTCTTC.

This clone was seen once. The rearrangement joins TRBV4-2 to TRBJ1-1, with a weak D call TRBD1 (5 bases). Germline V gene sequence: CDR1 LGHNA, CDR2 YNFKEQ. The CDR3 length is 13 residues. V shed 7 bases and J shed 8 bases, with 17 bases lying between them. The chain's CDR3 is CASKPLGGWEAFF. The CDR3 DNA follows: TGTGCCAGCAAACCTCTGGGGGGGTGGGAAGCTTTCTTT.

The chain recombines TRBV5-1 with TRBJ1-2; 8 bases align to TRBD1. The J segment lost 2 bases and the V segment lost 0 bases, leaving 0 bases of the junction unmatched. Germline V lookup: CDR1 SGHRS, CDR2 YFSETQ. The CDR3 has 14 amino acids. As DNA, the CDR3 is TGCGCCAGCAGCTTGGGGGACAGGAACTATGGCTACACCTTC. Amino acid sequence: CASSLGDRNYGYTF.

The V call is TRBV11-2, the J call TRBJ2-7; the match to TRBD1 covers 7 bases. CDR1 and CDR2 (germline): SGHAT, FQNNGV. CDR3 length equals 15 residues. The V segment lost 1 base and the J segment 0 bases; nucleotides outside the gene matches: 3. CDR3 sequence reads: CASSLGGQPSYEQYF. CDR3 sequence (DNA): TGTGCCAGCAGCTTAGGGGGACAGCCCTCCTACGAGCAGTACTTC. The variable domain in full, with the rest retrieved from reference TRBV11-2 and TRBJ2-7, is EAGVAQSPRYKIIEKRQSVAFWCNPISGHATLYWYQQILGQGPKLLIQFQNNGVVDDSQLPKDRFSAERLKGVDSTLKIQPAKLEDSAVYLCASSLGGQPSYEQYFGPGTRLTVT.

The rearrangement links TRBV27 to TRBJ2-1; D gene unclear. Germline lookup yields CDR1 MNHEY and CDR2 SMNVEV (reference sequence). The germline V and J ends were trimmed by 2 bases and 0 bases, with 8 bases remaining between them. The CDR3 is 15 residues long. The CDR3 loop is CASSLLWSSYNEQFF. The CDR3 region has the DNA TGTGCCAGCAGTTTACTTTGGAGCTCCTACAATGAGCAGTTCTTC.

This rearrangement joins TRBV30 to TRBJ2-3; 10 positions match TRBD2. The CDR3 spans 14 residues. The V gene end was trimmed by 5 bases and the J gene end by 5 bases; junction bases not matched to a gene: 7. In germline, CDR1 is GTSNPN, CDR2 SVGIG (reference sequence). The CDR3 loop is CAWFSGRALDTQYF. In DNA, the CDR3 is TGTGCCTGGTTCAGCGGGAGGGCCCTAGATACGCAGTATTTT.

The genes are TRBV27 and TRBJ1-1; 8 bases line up with TRBD1. V trimming: 4 bases; J trimming: 4 bases; junction bases outside the gene matches: 5. The germline CDR1 and CDR2 sequences are MNHEY and SMNVEV (reference sequence). This CDR3 contains 14 residues. CDR3 amino acids: CASSSGQGFTEAFF. DNA of the CDR3: TGTGCCAGCAGTTCAGGACAGGGTTTCACTGAAGCTTTCTTT.

V is TRBV5-6 and J is TRBJ1-2; 8 bases agree with TRBD1. Germline V gene sequence: CDR1 SGHDT, CDR2 YYEEEE. The CDR3 runs 13 residues. Unmatched junction bases numbered 5, after V lost 3 bases and J lost 7 bases. The CDR3 bases are TGTGCCAGCAGCTACGGACAGGGCGGTGGCTACACCTTC. Its translation is CASSYGQGGGYTF.

The V call is TRBV5-1, the J call TRBJ2-7; D remains unclear. From germline, CDR1 is SGHRS and CDR2 YFSETQ. V was trimmed by 3 bases and J by 2 bases, leaving 6 bases between them. The CDR3 is 12 amino acids. CDR3 coding DNA: TGCGCCAGCAGCTATGGACCCTACGAGCAGTACTTC. The encoded protein is CASSYGPYEQYF.

The CDR3 is CASSSPGGRSYTF. CDR3 coding DNA: TGTGCCAGCAGCTCCCCGGGGGGCCGATCCTACACCTTC. V usage is TRBV7-9 and J usage is TRBJ1-2, with TRBD1 as a possible D gene (6 bases). Germline V gene data show CDR1 as SEHNR and CDR2 as FQNEAQ (reference sequence). Between the trimmed V and J ends, which lost 4 bases and 10 bases, there was a span of 16 bases. The CDR3 sequence is 13 residues long.

Turning to this clone: The same CDR3 arises from other DNA sequences in this sample as well. The chain links TRBV29-1 to TRBJ2-3; 14 bases are a match to TRBD2. The germline V gene encodes CDR1 SQVTM and CDR2 ANQGSEA. The length of the CDR3 is 14 residues. J was trimmed by 5 bases and V by 6 bases; bases with no gene match: 4. The CDR3 bases are TGCAGCGTAGGGACTAGCGGGAGTTTAGATACGCAGTATTTT. As protein: CSVGTSGSLDTQYF.

This clone was seen a single time. This same CDR3 is encoded by further DNA sequences in the sample. The chain links TRBV7-9 to TRBJ2-5; possibly TRBD2 for D (5 bases). V was shortened by 6 bases and J by 2 bases, with 13 bases between the two germline ends. CDR3 length: 14 amino acids. The V gene's germline CDR1 is SEHNR and CDR2 FQNEAQ (reference sequence). The CDR3 spells CASSLLADQETQYF. CDR3 in DNA: TGTGCCAGCAGTTTGCTAGCAGATCAAGAGACCCAGTACTTC.

V usage is TRBV5-1 and J usage is TRBJ1-2, with 7 bases lining up with TRBD1. This CDR3 region has 13 residues. Germline assignment: CDR1 SGHRS and CDR2 YFSETQ. V was pared by 5 bases and J by 4 bases, with 5 bases of the junction left unmatched. For the CDR3, the DNA is TGCGCCAGCAGGGATGGGACAGCCTATGGCTACACCTTC. Translation: CASRDGTAYGYTF.

The J gene is TRBJ1-3, the V gene TRBV6-5; D gene uncertain. The germline V gene has CDR1 MNHEY and CDR2 SVGAGI. Trimming removed 4 bases at V and 0 bases at J, with 7 bases between. The CDR3 sequence is 14 residues long. CDR3 sequence reads: CASSSSLSGNTIYF. The CDR3 DNA reads as TGTGCCAGCAGTTCGAGTCTCTCTGGAAACACCATATATTTT.

The chain is built from TRBV11-2 and TRBJ2-2; D remains ambiguous. The CDR3 contains 14 residues. CDR1 and CDR2 from the germline V gene are SGHAT and FQNNGV. V lost 2 bases and J lost 3, with 7 bases in between. This CDR3 reads CASSLYQDTGELFF. CDR3 sequence (DNA): TGTGCCAGCAGCTTATACCAGGACACCGGGGAGCTGTTTTTT.

The chain has TRBV28 and TRBJ2-1; D may be TRBD1 (5 bases). V gave up 4 bases and J gave up 5 bases, with 6 bases separating them. CDR1 and CDR2 from the germline V gene are MDHEN and SYDVKM. CDR3 length: 12 amino acids. In DNA form, the CDR3 reads TGTGCCAGCAGTTGGGGCAACAATGAGCAGTTCTTC. Translating it yields CASSWGNNEQFF. Based on the CDR3 plus reference TRBV28 and TRBJ2-1, the full variable domain is DVKVTQSSRYLVKRTGEKVFLECVQDMDHENMFWYRQDPGLGLRLIYFSYDVKMKEKGDIPEGYSVSREKKERFSLILESASTNQTSMYLCASSWGNNEQFFGPGTRLTVL.

This chain connects TRBV30 to TRBJ2-2, with TRBD1 matching 8 bases. With 3 bases clipped from V and 5 bases from J, the junction kept 8 bases outside the gene matches. Germline CDR1 and CDR2: GTSNPN and SVGIG (reference sequence). The CDR3 loop spans 15 amino acids. CDR3 sequence (DNA): TGTGCCTGGAGGACAGGGGTAGTTTCTACCGGGGAGCTGTTTTTT. Its translation is CAWRTGVVSTGELFF.

For this clone: Other DNA sequences in this sample translate to the same CDR3. The chain recombines TRBV5-1 with TRBJ1-5, with a tentative D call TRBD1 (5 bases). The CDR3 length is 14 residues. CDR1 SGHRS and CDR2 YFSETQ come from the germline V gene. Trimming pared 4 bases from V and 2 bases from J, leaving 10 bases between. CDR3 coding DNA: TGCGCCAGCAGCCCCCGGGGCGGCAATCAGCCCCAGCATTTT. Its protein product is CASSPRGGNQPQHF.

This sequence joins TRBV29-1 and TRBJ2-1; D remains unclear. The CDR3 consists of 16 residues. Germline V CDR1 and CDR2: SQVTM, ANQGSEA. V gave up 5 bases and J gave up 2 bases, with 19 bases separating them. DNA of the CDR3: TGCAGCGTTAAACACCTTATTCTAGAGACCTACAATGAGCAGTTCTTC. Translated, it gives CSVKHLILETYNEQFF.